Each of the 8 T cell receptor beta chains below was sequenced from the same sample in a study of cytomegalovirus exposure and HLA in healthy donors. 13 Jbeta primers and 60 Vbeta primers were used for the PCR. Assay: immunoSEQ multiplex PCR; the TCRdb copy retains only in-frame clones and omits some. The repertoire holds 90,000 to 120,000 clones, 77% seen once, with roughly 3.9% in the top ten. Sample: PBMCs. These receptors came from a male donor in good health and CMV-seronegative.

The chain uses TRBV27 and TRBJ2-1; TRBD1 is a possible D gene (5 bases). The CDR3 covers 13 residues. V was trimmed by 6 bases and J by 7 bases, leaving 13 bases between them. In germline, CDR1 is MNHEY, CDR2 SMNVEV (reference sequence). The CDR3, as DNA: TGTGCCAGCAGCCCTGGGGCAGCAAATGAGCAGTTCTTC. It yields the protein CASSPGAANEQFF.

This chain links TRBV30 with TRBJ1-1; tentative D call: TRBD1 (6 bases). CDR3 length: 17 amino acids. V lost 1 base and J 4 bases, leaving 22 bases between the germline ends. The V gene's germline CDR1 is GTSNPN and CDR2 SVGIG (reference sequence). CDR3 region: CAWSADVTGLLGTEAFF. The CDR3 nucleotides are TGTGCCTGGAGTGCGGATGTAACAGGGTTATTGGGCACTGAAGCTTTCTTT.

The chain joins TRBV27 to TRBJ2-1, with D uncertain. This CDR3 region has 13 residues. The V gene lost 5 bases and the J gene lost 4 bases, with 9 bases spanning the gap. Germline values: CDR1 MNHEY, CDR2 SMNVEV (reference sequence). The CDR3 DNA reads TGTGCCAGCAGTACCGACTTGTACAATGAGCAGTTCTTC. It translates to CASSTDLYNEQFF.

The chain employs TRBV2 and TRBJ2-1; 10 nucleotides line up with TRBD1. This CDR3 spans 20 amino acids. Germline V CDR1 and CDR2: SNHLY, FYNNEI. The trim removed 3 bases at V and 3 bases at J, leaving 17 bases unmatched. In DNA form, the CDR3 reads TGTGCCAGCAGTGACCCCTCCGGGGACAGGGGACAAAAGCTCTACAATGAGCAGTTCTTC. Residues: CASSDPSGDRGQKLYNEQFF.

The chain carries TRBV28 and TRBJ1-4; D may be TRBD1 (5 bases). Per germline, CDR1 MDHEN and CDR2 SYDVKM. The CDR3 loop spans 15 amino acids. The V end lost 10 bases, the J end lost 5 bases, and 20 bases lay between the germline ends. CDR3 DNA sequence: TGTGCCAACAGGTTTTACGGGAGAAGAAATGAAAAACTGTTTTTT. This gives the protein CANRFYGRRNEKLFF. Filled out from reference TRBV28 and TRBJ1-4, the complete variable domain reads DVKVTQSSRYLVKRTGEKVFLECVQDMDHENMFWYRQDPGLGLRLIYFSYDVKMKEKGDIPEGYSVSREKKERFSLILESASTNQTSMYLCANRFYGRRNEKLFFGSGTQLSVL.

This rearrangement joins TRBV19 to TRBJ1-4; D perhaps matches TRBD1 (6 bases). Germline-derived CDR1 and CDR2 are LNHDA and SQIVND (reference sequence). The CDR3 is 13 residues long. V was pared by 7 bases and J by 8 bases, with 14 bases between. In DNA form, the CDR3 reads TGTGCCAGTACCGTAACAGGGTCAGAAAAACTGTTTTTT. Protein product: CASTVTGSEKLFF. The variable domain in full, completed from reference TRBV19 and TRBJ1-4, reads DGGITQSPKYLFRKEGQNVTLSCEQNLNHDAMYWYRQDPGQGLRLIYYSQIVNDFQKGDIAEGYSVSREKKESFPLTVTSAQKNPTAFYLCASTVTGSEKLFFGSGTQLSVL.

This rearrangement joins TRBV6-1 to TRBJ2-1; 11 bases fit TRBD2. The CDR3 loop spans 19 amino acids. The V gene's germline CDR1 is MNHNS and CDR2 SASEGT. V dropped 4 bases and J dropped 4; count of bases not matched to a gene: 15. As DNA, the CDR3 is TGTGCCAGCAGTGTTCGTACTAGCGGGAGCCTTTCGGGGTACAATGAGCAGTTCTTC. Amino acid sequence: CASSVRTSGSLSGYNEQFF.

This clone was observed once. The gene calls are TRBV10-1 and TRBJ2-7; D is unresolved. The V gene lost 2 bases and the J gene lost 6 bases, with 14 bases spanning the gap. The CDR3 contains 14 residues. Looked up from germline, CDR1 is WNHNN and CDR2 is SYGVQD (reference sequence). CDR3 sequence (DNA): TGCGCCAGCAGTGAGGCAGGCCCCATGCTCGAGCAGTACTTC. Protein: CASSEAGPMLEQYF.